One sample yielded the 16 T cell receptor beta chains listed below, sequenced in a study of T cell changes during pregnancy in multiple sclerosis. The repertoire was sequenced with immunoSEQ multiplex PCR; TCRdb's copy has only in-frame clones and lacks some. The sample yields approximately 100,000 clones, roughly 93% seen once. Sequences were derived from peripheral blood, sampled after pregnancy. The receptors originated from a female donor with multiple sclerosis, enrolled in a pregnancy study.

The genes are TRBV6-1 and TRBJ1-2; D is uncertain. With 1 base removed from V and 3 bases from J, the gap between germline ends came to 9 bases. Germline values: CDR1 MNHNS, CDR2 SASEGT. CDR3 length: 14 residues. The CDR3 loop is CASSEGEGYYGYTF. The DNA of the CDR3 is TGTGCCAGCAGTGAAGGGGAGGGTTACTATGGCTACACCTTC.

The V gene is TRBV29-1, the J gene TRBJ1-1; TRBD1 matches at 12 bases. Per the germline V gene, CDR1 is SQVTM and CDR2 is ANQGSEA. V gave up 6 bases and J gave up 3 bases; unmatched junction bases: 2. The CDR3 totals 13 residues. CDR3 sequence reads: CSVGDRGHTEAFF. CDR3 sequence (DNA): TGCAGCGTGGGGGACAGGGGGCACACTGAAGCTTTCTTT.

The chain combines TRBV10-3 with TRBJ1-1, with a possible D match to TRBD1 (6 bases). Trimming took 4 bases from V and 1 from J, leaving 16 bases between them. The CDR3 extends over 16 amino acids. Germline CDR1 reads ENHRY; CDR2 reads SYGVKD. CDR3 DNA sequence: TGTGCCATCAGTGGAACAGGGCGGGCGGCGAACACTGAAGCTTTCTTT. The encoded protein is CAISGTGRAANTEAFF.

The chain links TRBV12-5 to TRBJ1-6; D remains unclear. Trimming removed 4 bases at V and 5 bases at J, with 21 bases between. The CDR3 runs to 18 residues. Germline V gene sequence: CDR1 LGHNT, CDR2 FRNRAP. CDR3 protein: CASGWIGWSVKDNSPLHF. CDR3 DNA: TGTGCTAGTGGTTGGATTGGTTGGAGCGTAAAGGATAATTCACCCCTCCACTTT.

The gene calls are TRBV9 and TRBJ2-3, with 12 bases that match TRBD1. With 7 bases clipped from V and 3 bases from J, the junction kept 12 bases outside the gene matches. The CDR3 runs 17 residues. Germline V gene sequence: CDR1 SGDLS, CDR2 YYNGEE. The CDR3 spells CASSRRDRGRGTDTQYF. CDR3 bases: TGTGCCAGCTCCCGCCGGGACAGGGGGCGGGGTACAGATACGCAGTATTTT.

CDR3 in amino acids: CSALTGVAFF. CDR3 coding DNA: TGCAGTGCTCTTACAGGGGTGGCTTTCTTT. The V gene is TRBV20-1, the J gene TRBJ1-1, with 7 bases matching TRBD1. The V gene end was trimmed by 5 bases and the J gene end by 11 bases; junction bases not matched to a gene: 5. This CDR3 spans 10 amino acids. Germline CDR1 reads DFQATT; CDR2 reads SNEGSKA (reference sequence).

The chain links TRBV7-3 to TRBJ2-1; TRBD2 agrees at 10 bases. Germline CDR1 reads SGHTA; CDR2 reads FQGTGA. Losses at the gene ends were 6 bases for V and 8 bases for J; bases not matched to a gene: 10. The CDR3 contains 15 residues. The CDR3 reads CASRAVSGGAHEQFF. In DNA, the CDR3 is TGTGCCAGCAGGGCGGTGAGCGGGGGGGCCCATGAGCAGTTCTTC.

The chain is built from TRBV7-6 and TRBJ2-1, with 12 bases lining up with TRBD2. Per the germline V gene, CDR1 is SGHVS and CDR2 is FNYEAQ. This CDR3 spans 17 amino acids. The V and J ends lost 5 bases and 3 bases, in that order; junction bases with no gene match: 8. CDR3 in DNA: TGTGCCAGCAGCACCAACACGGGACTAGCGGGCTACAATGAGCAGTTCTTC. Its protein is CASSTNTGLAGYNEQFF. The variable domain in full, with the rest retrieved from reference TRBV7-6 and TRBJ2-1, is GAGVSQSPRYKVTKRGQDVALRCDPISGHVSLYWYRQALGQGPEFLTYFNYEAQQDKSGLPNDRFSAERPEGSISTLTIQRTEQRDSAMYRCASSTNTGLAGYNEQFFGPGTRLTVL.

Written as DNA, the CDR3 is TGTGCCAGCAGTTACAGGAGCGGGGCCTACAATGAGCAGTTCTTC. Translating gives CASSYRSGAYNEQFF. The chain combines TRBV6-5 with TRBJ2-1; the match to TRBD2 covers 7 bases. Losses at the gene ends were 2 bases for V and 2 bases for J; bases not matched to a gene: 3. CDR3 length equals 15 residues. From germline, CDR1 is MNHEY and CDR2 SVGAGI.

The chain employs TRBV2 and TRBJ2-1, with 11 bases matching TRBD1. The length of the CDR3 is 15 residues. Trimming removed 7 bases from V and 9 bases from J; junction bases left unmatched: 11. Germline CDR1 is SNHLY and CDR2 is FYNNEI. CDR3 protein: CASMGVWTGGFEQFF. CDR3 in DNA: TGTGCCAGCATGGGGGTTTGGACAGGGGGCTTTGAGCAGTTCTTC.

This clone was recorded a few times. The rearrangement joins TRBV30 to TRBJ1-1; D is perhaps TRBD1 (5 bases). The CDR3 is made up of 13 amino acids. Germline V CDR1 and CDR2: GTSNPN, SVGIG (reference sequence). The V gene lost 6 bases and the J gene lost 0 bases, with 11 bases spanning the gap. In DNA, the CDR3 is TGTGCCTGCACACAGGTTATGAACACTGAAGCTTTCTTT. As protein: CACTQVMNTEAFF.

The chain is built from TRBV7-6 and TRBJ2-1, with D maybe TRBD2 (7 bases). V was clipped by 3 bases and J by 1 base, with 16 bases between them. CDR3 length: 17 amino acids. Germline V gives CDR1 SGHVS, CDR2 FNYEAQ. The CDR3 region is CASSFTRGGGSYNEQFF. CDR3 bases: TGTGCCAGCAGCTTTACAAGGGGGGGAGGGTCCTACAATGAGCAGTTCTTC.

The sample holds one count of this clone. This chain joins TRBV5-4 and TRBJ2-5; weak D call: TRBD1 (5 bases). V lost 4 bases and J lost 5, with 18 bases in between. The CDR3 is made up of 15 amino acids. CDR1 SGHNT and CDR2 YYREEE come from the germline V gene (reference sequence). The CDR3 loop is CASSRGSDRSETQYF. The CDR3 nucleotides are TGTGCCAGCAGCCGTGGGTCAGACAGATCGGAGACCCAGTACTTC.

V is TRBV4-1 and J is TRBJ2-2; 8 bases are a match to TRBD1. The ends lost 3 bases at V and 6 bases at J; junction bases unmatched: 6. Germline lookup yields CDR1 MGHRA and CDR2 YSYEKL. CDR3 length equals 15 residues. The CDR3 sequence: CASSQDGTGAGELFF. The CDR3 region has the DNA TGCGCCAGCAGCCAGGACGGGACAGGCGCCGGGGAGCTGTTTTTT.

The V gene is TRBV30, the J gene TRBJ1-1; 9 nucleotides line up with TRBD1. The germline V gene has CDR1 GTSNPN and CDR2 SVGIG (reference sequence). V trimming: 2 bases; J trimming: 8 bases; junction bases outside the gene matches: 9. CDR3 length equals 14 residues. In nucleotides, the CDR3 is TGTGCCTGGAGTCCCCTGGGGACAGGGAGCGAAGCTTTCTTT. Protein product: CAWSPLGTGSEAFF.

V gene TRBV19 combines with J gene TRBJ2-6; perhaps TRBD2 as D (5 bases). Trimming stripped 1 base from V and 4 bases from J, with 8 bases between. CDR1 is LNHDA and CDR2 is SQIVND in the germline V gene (reference sequence). The CDR3 contains 15 residues. The CDR3 DNA reads TGTGCCAGTAGTATAGCGGGGTGGGGGGCCAACGTCCTGACTTTC. Translating it yields CASSIAGWGANVLTF.